What follows are 32 T cell receptor beta chains derived from one specimen sequenced in a study of blood T cell repertoires in COVID-19. TCRdb's copy holds only in-frame clones and misses some; the assay was immunoSEQ multiplex PCR. The sample records a few hundred thousand clones, nearly 90% being singletons. The material sequenced was PBMCs or T cells enriched from blood (not recorded which). Receptors originate from a woman aged 25-40 years who had recovered from COVID-19.

The chain couples TRBV27 to TRBJ1-2; D may be TRBD1 (5 bases). Germline CDR1 MNHEY, CDR2 SMNVEV (reference sequence). The V gene lost 7 bases and the J gene lost 4 bases, with 13 bases spanning the gap. This CDR3 region has 13 residues. The DNA for the CDR3 is TGTGCCAGCACCCGGGGGGGGTCCTATGGCTACACCTTC. Its translation is CASTRGGSYGYTF.

The genes are TRBV5-1 and TRBJ1-4; D call uncertain. The CDR3 extends over 15 amino acids. CDR1 SGHRS and CDR2 YFSETQ come from the germline V gene. V was pared by 4 bases and J by 8 bases, with 18 bases between. In nucleotides, the CDR3 is TGCGCCAGCAGCGTGCAGGACTATGGGCGAGAAAAACTGTTTTTT. Translated: CASSVQDYGREKLFF.

A few counts support this clone. The rearrangement uses TRBV7-9 and TRBJ1-1; 12 nucleotides align to TRBD1. There are 18 residues in the CDR3. V was clipped by 5 bases and J by 5 bases; unmatched bases: 15. Germline V gives CDR1 SEHNR, CDR2 FQNEAQ (reference sequence). CDR3 sequence reads: CASSHPPGQGAIGTEAFF. CDR3 DNA: TGTGCCAGCAGCCACCCCCCGGGACAGGGGGCAATTGGTACTGAAGCTTTCTTT.

This chain uses TRBV30 with TRBJ1-5, with 10 bases aligning to TRBD1. The V gene's germline CDR1 is GTSNPN and CDR2 SVGIG (reference sequence). J gave up 8 bases and V 3 bases, and 7 bases lay outside the gene matches. The CDR3 totals 14 residues. Written as DNA, the CDR3 is TGTGCCTGGAGCCCGGGACAGGGGAGAGAGCCCCAGCATTTT. It translates to CAWSPGQGREPQHF.

The rearrangement joins TRBV7-9 to TRBJ2-5; a weak D match, TRBD2 (5 bases). Trimming took 5 bases from V and 6 from J, leaving 10 bases between them. This CDR3 contains 12 residues. CDR1 is SEHNR, CDR2 FQNEAQ, per germline (reference sequence). In nucleotides, the CDR3 is TGTGCCAGCAGCACGGACTCTAAGACCCAGTACTTC. Translating gives CASSTDSKTQYF.

The chain combines TRBV7-9 with TRBJ1-2; tentative D call: TRBD1 (6 bases). This CDR3 is built from 15 residues. V shed 1 base and J shed 4 bases, with 13 bases lying between them. CDR1 SEHNR and CDR2 FQNEAQ come from the germline V gene (reference sequence). CDR3 region: CASSLVRDTGYGYTF. The CDR3 nucleotides are TGTGCCAGCAGCTTAGTTAGGGACACTGGCTATGGCTACACCTTC.

The J gene is TRBJ2-3, the V gene TRBV9; D possibly corresponds to TRBD2 (6 bases). CDR1 SGDLS and CDR2 YYNGEE come from the germline V gene. The CDR3 is 14 residues long. The V end lost 4 bases, the J end lost 6 bases, and 15 bases lay between the germline ends. The CDR3 DNA reads TGTGCCAGCAGCCCGCCCTCGGGGGAGGATACGCAGTATTTT. It encodes CASSPPSGEDTQYF.

The V call is TRBV4-1, the J call TRBJ1-1, with D possibly TRBD1 on 5 matching bases. CDR1 and CDR2 from the germline V gene are MGHRA and YSYEKL. The CDR3 consists of 15 residues. V shed 3 bases and J shed 0 bases, with 11 bases lying between them. CDR3 sequence (DNA): TGCGCCAGCAGCCACGGGGGTCAGATGAACACTGAAGCTTTCTTT. It yields the protein CASSHGGQMNTEAFF.

This clone has only a few counts. The V call is TRBV27, the J call TRBJ1-5; maybe TRBD1 (6 bases). Germline loops: CDR1 MNHEY, CDR2 SMNVEV (reference sequence). The V end was cut by 5 bases, the J end by 5 bases, with 16 bases between. The CDR3 loop spans 15 amino acids. DNA of the CDR3: TGTGCCAGCAGTCACCGACAGGATCGAGATCAGCCCCAGCATTTT. This codes for CASSHRQDRDQPQHF.

This clone was counted a single time. This chain uses TRBV7-8 with TRBJ1-1, with a weak D call TRBD1 (5 bases). The germline CDR1 and CDR2 sequences are SGHVS and FQNEAQ. V was pared by 5 bases and J by 3 bases, with 13 bases between. The CDR3 length is 14 residues. The CDR3 here is CASSLRAGDTEAFF. In nucleotides, the CDR3 is TGTGCCAGCAGCCTCAGGGCCGGAGACACTGAAGCTTTCTTT.

The rearrangement joins TRBV3-1 (or the pseudogene TRBV3-2) to TRBJ1-1; D is ambiguous. The ends were cut back, 5 bases at V and 2 bases at J, with 15 bases in the middle. Germline-derived CDR1 and CDR2 are LGHDT and YNNKEL (reference sequence). This CDR3 has 15 residues. The CDR3 reads CASSSPPRGNTEAFF. The CDR3 nucleotides are TGTGCCAGCAGCTCACCCCCCCGGGGAAACACTGAAGCTTTCTTT.

This clone was detected a few times. The chain is built from TRBV6-5 and TRBJ1-2; TRBD1 aligns across 7 bases. The CDR3 is 15 amino acids. Germline CDR1 is MNHEY and CDR2 is SVGAGI. With 7 bases clipped from V and 5 bases from J, the junction kept 13 bases outside the gene matches. The CDR3 region is CASNKGGQGVYGYTF. CDR3 nucleotides: TGTGCCAGCAACAAAGGGGGCCAGGGAGTATATGGCTACACCTTC.

The rearrangement uses TRBV5-4 and TRBJ1-1; D is ambiguous. Germline CDR1 is SGHNT and CDR2 is YYREEE (reference sequence). Trimming removed 4 bases at V and 5 bases at J, with 18 bases between. The CDR3 is 15 amino acids. CDR3 amino acids: CASSSTGLGGTEAFF. The CDR3 DNA is TGTGCCAGCAGCAGTACGGGCCTAGGAGGGACTGAAGCTTTCTTT.

The chain couples TRBV9 to TRBJ1-2, with D perhaps matching TRBD1 (6 bases). The CDR3 is 17 amino acids. V was clipped by 0 bases and J by 0 bases, with 15 bases between them. CDR1 is SGDLS, CDR2 YYNGEE, per germline. CDR3 sequence (DNA): TGTGCCAGCAGCGTAGACCTACGGGACAAATCTAACTATGGCTACACCTTC. Amino acids: CASSVDLRDKSNYGYTF. The full variable domain, rest sourced from reference TRBV9 and TRBJ1-2, is DSGVTQTPKHLITATGQRVTLRCSPRSGDLSVYWYQQSLDQGLQFLIQYYNGEERAKGNILERFSAQQFPDLHSELNLSSLELGDSALYFCASSVDLRDKSNYGYTFGSGTRLTVV.

The chain employs TRBV5-4 and TRBJ1-2; D may be TRBD1 (6 bases). Per the germline V gene, CDR1 is SGHNT and CDR2 is YYREEE (reference sequence). V dropped 1 base and J dropped 8 bases, with 15 bases sitting between them. This CDR3 is 14 amino acids long. The CDR3 loop reads CASSLRAQGYGYTF. As DNA, the CDR3 is TGTGCCAGCAGCTTGAGGGCACAGGGCTACGGCTACACCTTC.

This sequence joins TRBV20-1 and TRBJ1-1; 9 bases agree with TRBD1. Germline trimming cut 3 bases from V and 0 bases from J; bases unmatched to any gene: 5. Germline CDR1 is DFQATT and CDR2 is SNEGSKA (reference sequence). This CDR3 has 15 amino acids. CDR3 nucleotides: TGCAGTGCTAGTGACGGACAGGGGTTGAACACTGAAGCTTTCTTT. Its protein product is CSASDGQGLNTEAFF.

This chain connects TRBV28 to TRBJ2-5, with D hard to call. Trimming took 3 bases from V and 5 from J, leaving 4 bases between them. This CDR3 spans 11 amino acids. CDR1 MDHEN and CDR2 SYDVKM come from the germline V gene. The CDR3 sequence: CASSFRETQYF. Here the CDR3 DNA reads TGTGCCAGCAGTTTTCGGGAGACCCAGTACTTC.

The rearrangement uses TRBV27 and TRBJ1-1, with 7 bases fitting TRBD1. The CDR3 contains 14 residues. CDR1 is MNHEY and CDR2 is SMNVEV in the germline V gene (reference sequence). The V segment lost 2 bases and the J segment 7 bases; nucleotides outside the gene matches: 7. CDR3 DNA: TGTGCCAGCAGTTTACAGGTGCAGGGGGGTGAAGCTTTCTTT. This sequence encodes CASSLQVQGGEAFF.

The chain links TRBV21-1 to TRBJ1-5; TRBD1, the table's D call, lacks a check against the DNA. TRBV21-1 is a pseudogene segment. The CDR3 spans 15 residues. The CDR3 here is CATLAGGNSNQPQHF. The CDR3 nucleotides are TGTGCCACCCTAGCAGGGGGGAATAGCAATCAGCCCCAGCATTTT.

V usage is TRBV30 and J usage is TRBJ1-2; D might be TRBD1 (5 bases). V was trimmed by 4 bases and J by 8 bases, leaving 14 bases between them. Germline CDR1 and CDR2: GTSNPN and SVGIG (reference sequence). The CDR3 runs to 12 residues. The DNA of the CDR3 is TGTGCCTGGACCCCCGGGGGGGACGGCTACACCTTC. This translates into CAWTPGGDGYTF.

This clone was seen only once. J is TRBJ2-2 and V is TRBV7-9, with a weak D call TRBD1 (6 bases). Germline V gives CDR1 SEHNR, CDR2 FQNEAQ (reference sequence). V was shortened by 6 bases and J by 1 base, with 9 bases between the two germline ends. The CDR3 totals 14 residues. The CDR3 is CASRGHQNTGELFF. CDR3 bases: TGTGCCAGCAGGGGACACCAGAACACCGGGGAGCTGTTTTTT.

This chain links TRBV5-1 with TRBJ2-2; a weak D match, TRBD2 (6 bases). Germline V lookup: CDR1 SGHRS, CDR2 YFSETQ. V was pared by 4 bases and J by 0 bases, with 19 bases between. The CDR3 has 18 residues. The CDR3 region is CASSIWSAGTANTGELFF. The CDR3 nucleotides are TGCGCCAGCAGCATATGGAGCGCCGGGACTGCGAACACCGGGGAGCTGTTTTTT.

This sequence joins TRBV9 and TRBJ2-3, with unresolved D. This CDR3 comprises 13 residues. Trimming pared 2 bases from V and 0 bases from J, leaving 4 bases between. The germline CDR1 and CDR2 sequences are SGDLS and YYNGEE. The CDR3 DNA is TGTGCCAGCAGCGTGTCTAGCACAGATACGCAGTATTTT. Amino acids: CASSVSSTDTQYF.

The chain couples TRBV19 to TRBJ2-5; 10 bases fit TRBD2. Germline V lookup: CDR1 LNHDA, CDR2 SQIVND (reference sequence). V shed 3 bases and J 4 bases; nucleotides not matched to a gene: 5. There are 15 residues in the CDR3. CDR3: CASSMEAGGLETQYF. The CDR3, as DNA: TGTGCCAGTAGTATGGAAGCGGGGGGGTTAGAGACCCAGTACTTC.

The chain links TRBV5-6 to TRBJ1-2; 7 nucleotides match TRBD1. The junction had 3 bases not matched to a gene; V was cut back by 3 bases and J by 1 base. The germline gives CDR1 SGHDT, CDR2 YYEEEE. CDR3 length: 14 amino acids. The DNA for the CDR3 is TGTGCCAGCAGCTCCGGGACAGTTAACTATGGCTACACCTTC. Protein product: CASSSGTVNYGYTF. Variable domain in full (rest from reference TRBV5-6 and TRBJ1-2): DAGVTQSPTHLIKTRGQQVTLRCSPKSGHDTVSWYQQALGQGPQFIFQYYEEEERQRGNFPDRFSGHQFPNYSSELNVNALLLGDSALYLCASSSGTVNYGYTFGSGTRLTVV.

The chain combines TRBV2 with TRBJ1-4; no definite D call. The V end was cut by 0 bases, the J end by 10 bases, with 12 bases between. Germline values: CDR1 SNHLY, CDR2 FYNNEI. This CDR3 spans 14 amino acids. For the CDR3, the DNA is TGTGCCAGCAGTGAAGCGCTTAAGCGCGGAAAACTGTTTTTT. Amino acid sequence: CASSEALKRGKLFF.

The chain links TRBV29-1 to TRBJ1-3; possibly TRBD1 for D (5 bases). V dropped 0 bases and J dropped 4 bases, with 13 bases sitting between them. The CDR3 loop spans 15 amino acids. Germline CDR1 is SQVTM and CDR2 is ANQGSEA. The CDR3, as DNA: TGCAGCGTTGAAGATCGCGGGACTCACGGAAACACCATATATTTT. Its protein product is CSVEDRGTHGNTIYF.

The genes are TRBV5-6 and TRBJ1-1; D is ambiguous. Deletions cut 0 bases from V and 4 bases from J, with 4 bases between. Germline CDR1 SGHDT, CDR2 YYEEEE. The CDR3 runs 12 residues. CDR3 loop: CASSLGATEAFF. CDR3 nucleotide sequence: TGTGCCAGCAGCTTGGGGGCCACTGAAGCTTTCTTT.

The chain couples TRBV19 to TRBJ2-5; 7 nucleotides align to TRBD1. V shed 10 bases and J 5 bases; nucleotides not matched to a gene: 10. From germline, CDR1 is LNHDA and CDR2 SQIVND (reference sequence). The length of the CDR3 is 13 residues. CDR3 sequence: CATHNRGGETQYF. CDR3 in DNA: TGTGCCACCCACAACAGGGGCGGTGAGACCCAGTACTTC. Full variable domain (missing parts from reference TRBV19 and TRBJ2-5): DGGITQSPKYLFRKEGQNVTLSCEQNLNHDAMYWYRQDPGQGLRLIYYSQIVNDFQKGDIAEGYSVSREKKESFPLTVTSAQKNPTAFYLCATHNRGGETQYFGPGTRLLVL.

CDR3 in DNA: TGCGCCAGCAGCCCCCGGGACACGTACTATGGCTACACCTTC. It is translated as CASSPRDTYYGYTF. V usage is TRBV5-1 and J usage is TRBJ1-2; maybe TRBD1 (6 bases). The V end was cut by 4 bases, the J end by 3 bases, with 13 bases between. This CDR3 has 14 residues. The germline V gene encodes CDR1 SGHRS and CDR2 YFSETQ.

The count of this clone is one. The chain carries TRBV20-1 and TRBJ2-3; 8 bases match TRBD2. With 3 bases clipped from V and 4 bases from J, the junction kept 3 bases outside the gene matches. The germline V gene encodes CDR1 DFQATT and CDR2 SNEGSKA (reference sequence). The CDR3 length is 13 residues. The CDR3 DNA reads TGCAGTGCTAGTGTAGCGGGGTCAGATACGCAGTATTTT. Protein: CSASVAGSDTQYF.

V is TRBV6-4 and J is TRBJ1-2, with TRBD1 matching 7 bases. Unmatched junction bases numbered 12, after V lost 0 bases and J lost 5 bases. Looked up from germline, CDR1 is MRHNA and CDR2 is SNTAGT. This CDR3 is 17 amino acids long. CDR3 DNA sequence: TGTGCCAGCAGTGACTCTTGGGCGACAGGGAATCTATATGGCTACACCTTC. Translation gives CASSDSWATGNLYGYTF.